This entry lists 9 T cell receptor beta chains sequenced from one sample in a study of T cell responses to AZD1222 COVID-19 vaccine. Assay used: immunoSEQ multiplex PCR; TCRdb lists only in-frame clones, some missing. Seen here are about 59,000 clones, roughly nine tenths observed once, and the top ten hold 6.1%. The sample consisted of peripheral blood, taken 28 days after the second AZD1222 dose. The receptors were sampled from an adult who received the AZD1222 COVID-19 vaccine.

The CDR3 spells CAWSANELLYGYTF. The DNA of the CDR3 is TGTGCCTGGAGTGCCAACGAACTGCTCTATGGCTACACCTTC. The chain uses TRBV30 and TRBJ1-2; D unresolved. Trimming shortened V by 1 base and J by 4 bases, and 13 bases separated the two germline ends. There are 14 residues in the CDR3. Germline-derived CDR1 and CDR2 are GTSNPN and SVGIG (reference sequence).

This rearrangement joins TRBV28 to TRBJ2-1, with D possibly being TRBD2 (5 bases). The V end was cut by 8 bases, the J end by 4 bases, with 15 bases between. CDR1 is MDHEN, CDR2 SYDVKM, per germline. CDR3 length: 14 residues. The CDR3 DNA is TGTGCCAGCCTCACCCCCGGAGGATACAATGAGCAGTTCTTC. This encodes CASLTPGGYNEQFF.

This sequence joins TRBV5-1 and TRBJ2-4; D could derive from TRBD1 or TRBD2 (5 bases each). The CDR3 has 20 residues. Between the trimmed V and J ends, which lost 2 bases and 0 bases, there was a span of 24 bases. Germline-derived CDR1 and CDR2 are SGHRS and YFSETQ. CDR3 DNA sequence: TGCGCCAGCAGCTTTGGCGGAGGACGGGACGCCTTATCAGCCAAAAACATTCAGTACTTC. Its translation is CASSFGGGRDALSAKNIQYF.

V and J are TRBV7-3 and TRBJ2-1, with D possibly matching TRBD1 (6 bases). Trimming took off 4 bases at V and 1 base at J, with 8 bases between the two ends. In germline, CDR1 is SGHTA, CDR2 FQGTGA. CDR3 length: 14 amino acids. This CDR3 is CASSSGQSYNEQFF. The CDR3 coding sequence is TGTGCCAGCAGCTCCGGACAGTCCTACAATGAGCAGTTCTTC.

There are a few counts of this clone. The rearrangement uses TRBV12-5 and TRBJ1-1; D gene uncertain. The CDR3 runs to 17 residues. Trimming left V 2 bases short and J 0 bases short, with 16 bases between. Germline CDR1 is LGHNT and CDR2 is FRNRAP. CDR3 nucleotide sequence: TGTGCTAGTGGTTTGCAAACTTGGGCCCTGATGAACACTGAAGCTTTCTTT. It codes for CASGLQTWALMNTEAFF.

The V gene is TRBV15, the J gene TRBJ2-2; the match to TRBD2 covers 7 bases. The ends lost 0 bases at V and 1 base at J; junction bases unmatched: 5. Germline CDR1 and CDR2: LNHNV and YYDKDF (reference sequence). The CDR3 consists of 17 residues. The CDR3 loop reads CATSRDGQRGNTGELFF. The CDR3 DNA reads TGTGCCACCAGCAGAGATGGCCAGCGGGGGAACACCGGGGAGCTGTTTTTT.

The rearrangement uses TRBV5-5 and TRBJ1-6; D not certain. The CDR3 has 15 amino acids. The V gene's germline CDR1 is SGHKS and CDR2 YYEKEE (reference sequence). V was pared by 0 bases and J by 7 bases, with 11 bases between. Written as DNA, the CDR3 is TGTGCCAGCAGCTTGGCCGGATTCTCGAATTCACCCCTCCACTTT. As protein: CASSLAGFSNSPLHF.

This chain uses TRBV3-1 (or the pseudogene TRBV3-2) with TRBJ1-6; D may be TRBD1 (5 bases). The V end was cut by 3 bases, the J end by 3 bases, with 6 bases between. Germline V gene lookup returns CDR1 LGHDT and CDR2 YNNKEL (reference sequence). This CDR3 is built from 14 residues. The CDR3 nucleotides read TGTGCCAGCAGCCACGACAGCTATAATTCACCCCTCCACTTT. Its translation: CASSHDSYNSPLHF.

This clone was picked up one time. The chain is built from TRBV6-6 and TRBJ1-3; 8 positions agree with TRBD1. This CDR3 comprises 16 residues. Germline-derived CDR1 and CDR2 are MNHNY and SVGAGI (reference sequence). The V and J ends lost 6 bases and 3 bases, in that order; junction bases with no gene match: 10. CDR3: CASRNRDRGLGNTIYF. CDR3 nucleotides: TGTGCCAGCAGGAACCGCGACAGGGGACTTGGAAACACCATATATTTT.